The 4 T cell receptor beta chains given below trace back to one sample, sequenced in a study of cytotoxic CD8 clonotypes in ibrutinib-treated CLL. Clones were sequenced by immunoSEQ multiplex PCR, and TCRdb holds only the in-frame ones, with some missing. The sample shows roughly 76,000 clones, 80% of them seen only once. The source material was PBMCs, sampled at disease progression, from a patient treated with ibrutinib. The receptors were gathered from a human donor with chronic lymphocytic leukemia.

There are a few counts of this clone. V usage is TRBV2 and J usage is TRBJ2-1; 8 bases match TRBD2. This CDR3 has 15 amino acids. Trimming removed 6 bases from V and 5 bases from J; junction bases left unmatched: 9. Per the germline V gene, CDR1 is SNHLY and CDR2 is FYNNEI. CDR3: CASRREEGENNEQFF. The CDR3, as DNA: TGTGCCAGCAGGCGGGAGGAGGGAGAGAACAATGAGCAGTTCTTC. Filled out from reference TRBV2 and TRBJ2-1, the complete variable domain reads EPEVTQTPSHQVTQMGQEVILRCVPISNHLYFYWYRQILGQKVEFLVSFYNNEISEKSEIFDDQFSVERPDGSNFTLKIRSTKLEDSAMYFCASRREEGENNEQFFGPGTRLTVL.

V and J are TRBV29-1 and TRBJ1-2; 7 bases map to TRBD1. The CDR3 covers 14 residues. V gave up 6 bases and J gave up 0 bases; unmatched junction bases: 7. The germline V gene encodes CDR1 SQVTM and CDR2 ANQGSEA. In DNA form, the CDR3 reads TGCAGCGTGAAACCTGGGACAGCTAACTATGGCTACACCTTC. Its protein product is CSVKPGTANYGYTF.

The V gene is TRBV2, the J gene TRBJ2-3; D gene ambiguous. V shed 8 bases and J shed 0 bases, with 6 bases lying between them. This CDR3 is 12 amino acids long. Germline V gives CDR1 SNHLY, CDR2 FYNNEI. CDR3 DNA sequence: TGTGCCAGCCGTTATAGCACAGATACGCAGTATTTT. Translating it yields CASRYSTDTQYF.

CDR3 in amino acids: CASSLPFGLVKEKLFF. The CDR3 DNA reads as TGTGCCAGCAGTTTACCGTTTGGGCTGGTCAAGGAAAAACTGTTTTTT. This chain connects TRBV28 to TRBJ1-4; no clear D gene. The CDR3 has 16 residues. Trimming pared 2 bases from V and 8 bases from J, leaving 18 bases between. CDR1 is MDHEN, CDR2 SYDVKM, per germline.